This paragraph covers one T cell receptor (beta chain) sequence. The CDR3 is made up of 16 amino acids. From germline, CDR1 is SGHRS and CDR2 YFSETQ. V shed 1 base and J 4 bases; nucleotides not matched to a gene: 11. This entry is derived from a study of blood T cells in healthy people across ages. A second roughly 6 to 11 cycle PCR used barcoded and J-beta primers. TCRdb used MiXCR to reprocess the 5' RACE reads, holding one entry per CDR3 protein. The data show approximately 960,000 distinct CDR3 sequences, 25% to 35% seen once. Separately, the same data were catalogued under a study of T cells of mothers and their children. That work contributes: The data showed no persistent microchimeric T cell clones.

The sequence was collected from a woman aged 40 to 49 in good health. Sequencing was carried out using blood. J is TRBJ2-7 and V is TRBV5-1, with 7 bases lining up with TRBD1. This CDR3 is CASSLTADRVGYEQYF. In DNA, the CDR3 is TGCGCCAGCAGCTTGACGGCCGACAGGGTTGGGTACGAGCAGTACTTC.